The following is a TCR beta chain sequence with its context. Its matching antigen is unknown. This sample is part of a study of response to subunit inactivated influenza vaccine. Findings of the study overall: The authors suggested that every seasonal influenza vaccination recruits few new T cells.

Germline V CDR1 and CDR2: MDHEN, SYDVKM. The V gene lost 3 bases and the J gene lost 0 bases, with 15 bases spanning the gap. The CDR3 has 16 amino acids. TCRdb analysed the RT-PCR reads with MiXCR anew, one entry per CDR3 protein. The table shows over 150,000 distinct CDR3 sequences, with around 9% occurring only once. This specimen was non-naive T cells sorted from PBMCs, taken on the day of vaccination. V gene TRBV28 combines with J gene TRBJ2-7; no clear D gene. This TCR came from a man aged 50-59 years who received an inactivated influenza vaccine. The DNA for the CDR3 is TGTGCCAGCAGTTTTACCCTTAGAGGCCTCTCCTACGAGCAGTACTTC. The encoded protein is CASSFTLRGLSYEQYF.